This entry lists 4 T cell receptor beta chains sequenced from one sample in a study of blood T cell repertoires in COVID-19. Assay used: immunoSEQ multiplex PCR; TCRdb lists only in-frame clones, some missing. The data hold 140,000 to 150,000 clones, with more than 75% observed a single time. The sequenced sample consisted of peripheral blood. These receptor sequences come from a man aged 55 to 70 with acute or convalescent COVID-19.

This clone was seen a handful of times. This chain uses TRBV19 with TRBJ2-2; 7 nucleotides align to TRBD1. V shed 1 base, J shed 5 bases, and the junction held 1 base outside the gene matches. The CDR3 is made up of 14 amino acids. Germline V CDR1 and CDR2: LNHDA, SQIVND (reference sequence). The CDR3, as DNA: TGTGCCAGTAGTATAGCGACAGGGACCGGGGAGCTGTTTTTT. It translates to CASSIATGTGELFF. The full variable domain, in which reference TRBV19 and TRBJ2-2 provide the parts outside the CDR3, is DGGITQSPKYLFRKEGQNVTLSCEQNLNHDAMYWYRQDPGQGLRLIYYSQIVNDFQKGDIAEGYSVSREKKESFPLTVTSAQKNPTAFYLCASSIATGTGELFFGEGSRLTVL.

This chain uses TRBV6-6 with TRBJ1-2; TRBD1 matches 9 bases. The CDR3 covers 15 residues. The J segment lost 4 bases and the V segment lost 5 bases, leaving 8 bases of the junction unmatched. The germline gives CDR1 MNHNY, CDR2 SVGAGI (reference sequence). CDR3 region: CASSSPGTGFYGYTF. CDR3 in DNA: TGTGCCAGCAGTAGTCCCGGGACAGGGTTCTATGGCTACACCTTC.

This rearrangement joins TRBV27 to TRBJ1-2; perhaps TRBD1 as D (6 bases). Germline V gene sequence: CDR1 MNHEY, CDR2 SMNVEV (reference sequence). CDR3 length: 13 amino acids. Trimming removed 5 bases at V and 6 bases at J, with 13 bases between. The CDR3 DNA reads TGTGCCAGCAGTAGGGGGGGGTTAGATGGCTACACCTTC. It encodes CASSRGGLDGYTF.

This clone was seen at least ten times. The rearrangement joins TRBV3-1 (or the pseudogene TRBV3-2) to TRBJ1-4; possibly TRBD1 for D (6 bases). Germline-derived CDR1 and CDR2 are LGHDT and YNNKEL (reference sequence). This CDR3 is built from 17 residues. V was pared by 1 base and J by 5 bases, with 17 bases between. CDR3 sequence (DNA): TGTGCCAGCAGCCAAGCTGTAGGGGGTATAGTGAATGAAAAACTGTTTTTT. Protein sequence: CASSQAVGGIVNEKLFF.